This passage covers 6 T cell receptor beta chains from one sample sequenced in a study of T cell changes during pregnancy in multiple sclerosis. Clones were sequenced by immunoSEQ multiplex PCR, and TCRdb holds only the in-frame ones, with some missing. The sample consists of tens of thousands of clones, approximately 88% of them appearing once. The source material was CD8+ T cells from peripheral blood mononuclear cells, sampled before pregnancy. These TCRs come from a female donor with multiple sclerosis, enrolled in a pregnancy study.

The rearrangement joins TRBV5-6 to TRBJ2-5, with D possibly TRBD2 on 6 matching bases. Trimming stripped 0 bases from V and 1 base from J, with 10 bases between. The CDR3 sequence is 15 residues long. CDR1 SGHDT and CDR2 YYEEEE come from the germline V gene. CDR3 residues: CASSLVGLLQETQYF. Here the CDR3 DNA reads TGTGCCAGCAGCTTGGTCGGACTACTCCAAGAGACCCAGTACTTC.

The chain joins TRBV25-1 to TRBJ2-7; tentative D call: TRBD2 (6 bases). CDR1 and CDR2 from the germline V gene are MGHDK and SYGVNS. This CDR3 has 14 amino acids. V was pared by 0 bases and J by 5 bases, with 11 bases between. The DNA for the CDR3 is TGTGCCAGCAGTGAATACGGGGGTGGCGACGAGCAGTACTTC. Protein product: CASSEYGGGDEQYF.

The chain carries TRBV6-1 and TRBJ2-7; 10 bases map to TRBD2. The CDR3 length is 20 residues. Per germline, CDR1 MNHNS and CDR2 SASEGT. The trim removed 4 bases at V and 1 base at J, leaving 19 bases unmatched. CDR3 sequence (DNA): TGTGCCAGCAGTGGCGTACAGGGTTGGTTTGGACTAGCGGAGTCCTACGAGCAGTACTTC. Translated: CASSGVQGWFGLAESYEQYF.

This clone was counted a single time. The CDR3 nucleotides read TGTGCCTGGACGGAGACGGGACTAGCGGATACGCAGTATTTT. Protein: CAWTETGLADTQYF. The rearrangement links TRBV30 to TRBJ2-3, with TRBD2 matching 10 bases. The junction had 7 bases not matched to a gene; V was cut back by 4 bases and J by 6 bases. The CDR3 spans 14 residues. Germline CDR1 and CDR2: GTSNPN and SVGIG (reference sequence). The whole variable domain, remainder taken from reference TRBV30 and TRBJ2-3, is SQTIHQWPATLVQPVGSPLSLECTVEGTSNPNLYWYRQAAGRGLQLLFYSVGIGQISSEVPQNLSASRPQDRQFILSSKKLLLSDSGFYLCAWTETGLADTQYFGPGTRLTVL.

This chain links TRBV19 with TRBJ1-2; possibly TRBD1 for D (5 bases). Trimming pared 5 bases from V and 4 bases from J, leaving 11 bases between. The CDR3 consists of 13 residues. Per the germline V gene, CDR1 is LNHDA and CDR2 is SQIVND (reference sequence). The CDR3 sequence: CASSSRESYGYTF. The CDR3 DNA follows: TGTGCCAGTAGTTCCAGGGAAAGCTATGGCTACACCTTC.

In nucleotides, the CDR3 is TGTGCCAGCTCACCACGGGACAGGGGACAAGAGACCCAGTACTTC. Translation: CASSPRDRGQETQYF. This rearrangement joins TRBV18 to TRBJ2-5; 10 bases agree with TRBD1. CDR3 length: 15 residues. Germline CDR1 and CDR2: KGHSH and LQKENI. With 1 base clipped from V and 2 bases from J, the junction kept 1 base outside the gene matches.